Listed here are 22 T cell receptor beta chains from one sample, sequenced in a study of blood T cell repertoires in COVID-19 (TCRdb year 2020). The library was prepared using the immunoSEQ multiplex PCR assay. TCRdb's version of the immuneACCESS table is confined to in-frame rearrangements and falls short of the full clone set. An unresolved V gene accounts for under half of the shortfall where checked; the remainder is of unknown origin. This sample has about 130,000 clones in its table, and about 89% of those were observed once. The ten largest clones take up 9.5% to 12% of the sample. The material sequenced was peripheral blood. The receptors were gathered from a woman between 65 and 79 years old with COVID-19, enrolled during active disease.

J is TRBJ2-2 and V is TRBV30, with D tentatively TRBD2 (6 bases). V was clipped by 0 bases and J by 4 bases, with 6 bases between them. CDR1 GTSNPN and CDR2 SVGIG come from the germline V gene (reference sequence). The CDR3 totals 13 residues. The CDR3 DNA reads as TGTGCCTGGAGTGTAGCGGGCACCGGGGAGCTGTTTTTT. The encoded protein is CAWSVAGTGELFF.

The rearrangement joins TRBV6-2 or TRBV6-3 to TRBJ2-1; D is perhaps TRBD1 or TRBD2 (5 bases each). CDR3 length: 14 residues. Per the germline V gene, CDR1 is MNHEY and CDR2 is SVGEGT. V gave up 6 bases and J gave up 1 base, with 10 bases separating them. DNA for the CDR3: TGTGCCAGCAGCCCGGGGCTATCCTACAATGAGCAGTTCTTC. Its translation is CASSPGLSYNEQFF.

This chain uses TRBV5-5 with TRBJ2-3; tentatively, D is TRBD1 (5 bases). The CDR3 sequence is 15 residues long. CDR1 is SGHKS, CDR2 YYEKEE, per germline (reference sequence). The V end lost 1 base, the J end lost 3 bases, and 12 bases lay between the germline ends. This CDR3 reads CASSLLQGVTDTQYF. The CDR3 nucleotides read TGTGCCAGCAGCTTGTTGCAGGGCGTTACAGATACGCAGTATTTT.

The genes are TRBV2 and TRBJ2-4; weak D call: TRBD2 (6 bases). V lost 6 bases and J lost 2, with 11 bases in between. Germline CDR1 reads SNHLY; CDR2 reads FYNNEI. This CDR3 region has 14 residues. CDR3 coding DNA: TGTGCCAGCAGAGCCGGGGGATCCAAAAACATTCAGTACTTC. It codes for CASRAGGSKNIQYF.

This clone has only a few counts. The chain uses TRBV18 and TRBJ1-1; maybe TRBD1 (5 bases). This CDR3 has 15 amino acids. Germline V gene lookup returns CDR1 KGHSH and CDR2 LQKENI. The germline V and J ends were trimmed by 6 bases and 5 bases, with 19 bases remaining between them. CDR3 amino acids: CASSPLRGGLTEAFF. DNA of the CDR3: TGTGCCAGCTCGCCCTTACGCGGGGGGTTGACTGAAGCTTTCTTT.

This chain joins TRBV3-1 (or the pseudogene TRBV3-2) and TRBJ1-5; unclear D gene. The CDR3 runs 14 residues. From germline, CDR1 is LGHDT and CDR2 YNNKEL (reference sequence). The V gene lost 2 bases and the J gene lost 5 bases, with 10 bases spanning the gap. The CDR3: CASSQLLRDQPQHF. The CDR3 bases are TGTGCCAGCAGCCAACTCTTGAGGGATCAGCCCCAGCATTTT.

The chain uses TRBV27 and TRBJ1-6; no firm D call. The CDR3 has 14 residues. Trimming removed 3 bases at V and 4 bases at J, with 7 bases between. Germline-derived CDR1 and CDR2 are MNHEY and SMNVEV (reference sequence). CDR3 DNA sequence: TGTGCCAGCAGTTTCACGGGATATAATTCACCCCTCCACTTT. Protein sequence: CASSFTGYNSPLHF.

This chain connects TRBV5-6 to TRBJ2-5; D gene uncertain. The CDR3 covers 15 residues. The V gene lost 1 base and the J gene lost 5 bases, with 15 bases spanning the gap. The germline gives CDR1 SGHDT, CDR2 YYEEEE. CDR3 region: CASSLSPLREETQYF. The CDR3 region has the DNA TGTGCCAGCAGCTTGTCCCCACTGAGAGAGGAGACCCAGTACTTC.

The chain recombines TRBV5-1 with TRBJ2-2; D call uncertain. V was shortened by 2 bases and J by 2 bases, with 4 bases between the two germline ends. This CDR3 has 13 residues. Germline V gene data show CDR1 as SGHRS and CDR2 as YFSETQ. The CDR3 DNA reads TGCGCCAGCAGCTTACAAAACACCGGGGAGCTGTTTTTT. Translated, it gives CASSLQNTGELFF.

The rearrangement joins TRBV18 to TRBJ2-3; maybe TRBD1 (5 bases). This CDR3 contains 15 residues. With 3 bases removed from V and 2 bases from J, the gap between germline ends came to 12 bases. CDR1 is KGHSH, CDR2 LQKENI, per germline. The CDR3 bases are TGTGCCAGCTCACCCACATCCAGGGACACAGATACGCAGTATTTT. This gives the protein CASSPTSRDTDTQYF.

The chain combines TRBV30 with TRBJ1-4, with D unresolved. Germline V gene lookup returns CDR1 GTSNPN and CDR2 SVGIG (reference sequence). Trimming stripped 3 bases from V and 5 bases from J, with 13 bases between. This CDR3 is 14 amino acids long. This chain's CDR3 is CAWRPPPENEKLFF. CDR3 in DNA: TGTGCCTGGAGGCCCCCCCCAGAAAATGAAAAACTGTTTTTT.

The rearrangement links TRBV2 to TRBJ1-6, with a possible D match to TRBD1 (5 bases). V gave up 6 bases and J gave up 9 bases, with 15 bases separating them. From germline, CDR1 is SNHLY and CDR2 FYNNEI. The CDR3 extends over 14 amino acids. In nucleotides, the CDR3 is TGTGCCAGCAGGGCCGTCCAGGGCGTTTCACCCCTCCACTTT. This codes for CASRAVQGVSPLHF.

The chain joins TRBV7-8 to TRBJ1-5, with D hard to call. Germline V gene sequence: CDR1 SGHVS, CDR2 FQNEAQ. Trimming took 4 bases from V and 5 from J, leaving 9 bases between them. CDR3 size: 13 residues. The CDR3 DNA reads TGTGCCAGCAGCTCCGGGATCCATCAGCCCCAGCATTTT. This codes for CASSSGIHQPQHF. Looking up the rest from reference TRBV7-8 and TRBJ1-5 gives the full variable domain: GAGVSQSPRYKVAKRGQDVALRCDPISGHVSLFWYQQALGQGPEFLTYFQNEAQLDKSGLPSDRFFAERPEGSVSTLKIQRTQQEDSAVYLCASSSGIHQPQHFGDGTRLSIL.

The chain links TRBV9 to TRBJ2-2; TRBD2 agrees at 7 bases. The junction had 6 bases not matched to a gene; V was cut back by 4 bases and J by 6 bases. Germline V gives CDR1 SGDLS, CDR2 YYNGEE. The CDR3 consists of 14 residues. In nucleotides, the CDR3 is TGTGCCAGCAGCCCTCGCGGGGGTGCCGGGGAGCTGTTTTTT. Translated, it gives CASSPRGGAGELFF. Together with reference TRBV9 and TRBJ2-2, the CDR3 gives the full variable domain: DSGVTQTPKHLITATGQRVTLRCSPRSGDLSVYWYQQSLDQGLQFLIQYYNGEERAKGNILERFSAQQFPDLHSELNLSSLELGDSALYFCASSPRGGAGELFFGEGSRLTVL.

This sequence joins TRBV11-3 and TRBJ2-7, with 7 nucleotides matching TRBD1. Germline CDR1 is SGHNT and CDR2 is YENEEA. The junction had 4 bases not matched to a gene; V was cut back by 3 bases and J by 2 bases. This CDR3 comprises 14 residues. The CDR3 here is CASSFKDRTYEQYF. The DNA for the CDR3 is TGTGCCAGCAGCTTCAAGGACAGGACCTACGAGCAGTACTTC. The full variable domain, in which reference TRBV11-3 and TRBJ2-7 provide the parts outside the CDR3, is EAGVVQSPRYKIIEKKQPVAFWCNPISGHNTLYWYLQNLGQGPELLIRYENEEAVDDSQLPKDRFSAERLKGVDSTLKIQPAELGDSAVYLCASSFKDRTYEQYFGPGTRLTVT.

The rearrangement joins TRBV7-2 to TRBJ1-6; D is uncertain. Trimming took off 5 bases at V and 11 bases at J, with 13 bases between the two ends. The germline CDR1 and CDR2 sequences are SGHTA and FQGNSA. This CDR3 contains 13 residues. The CDR3 DNA reads as TGTGCCAGCAGCGTAGGGTTAGGAGCACCCCTCCACTTT. It encodes CASSVGLGAPLHF. Full variable domain (outside the CDR3, taken from reference TRBV7-2 and TRBJ1-6): GAGVSQSPSNKVTEKGKDVELRCDPISGHTALYWYRQSLGQGLEFLIYFQGNSAPDKSGLPSDRFSAERTGGSVSTLTIQRTQQEDSAVYLCASSVGLGAPLHFGNGTRLTVT.

The chain is built from TRBV30 and TRBJ1-4; a possible D gene is TRBD1 (6 bases). This CDR3 has 15 amino acids. V lost 0 bases, J lost 8 bases, and 16 bases lay in between. CDR1 and CDR2 from the germline V gene are GTSNPN and SVGIG (reference sequence). The CDR3 DNA is TGTGCCTGGAGTGTACGGGGGGGACATAGGGAAAAACTGTTTTTT. Protein: CAWSVRGGHREKLFF.

V gene TRBV18 combines with J gene TRBJ2-6; 7 bases agree with TRBD1. The germline CDR1 and CDR2 sequences are KGHSH and LQKENI. Losses at the gene ends were 3 bases for V and 0 bases for J; bases not matched to a gene: 8. The CDR3 sequence is 18 residues long. The CDR3, as DNA: TGTGCCAGCTCACCGGCTACTTACAGGGGCTCTGGGGCCAACGTCCTGACTTTC. It encodes CASSPATYRGSGANVLTF.

V and J are TRBV29-1 and TRBJ2-3; D unresolved. V was cut by 3 bases and J by 0 bases, with 4 bases left in between. The CDR3 length is 12 residues. The V gene's germline CDR1 is SQVTM and CDR2 ANQGSEA. The CDR3 is CSVDPSTDTQYF. The DNA for the CDR3 is TGCAGCGTTGACCCTAGCACAGATACGCAGTATTTT.

The V and J genes are TRBV6-5 and TRBJ1-5, with 7 bases matching TRBD1. The CDR3 extends over 15 amino acids. Germline V gene lookup returns CDR1 MNHEY and CDR2 SVGAGI. V trimming: 6 bases; J trimming: 6 bases; junction bases outside the gene matches: 11. The CDR3 coding sequence is TGTGCCAGCAGGGCTGACAGGGACGGACGTCAGCCCCAGCATTTT. Translated: CASRADRDGRQPQHF.

V gene TRBV5-1 combines with J gene TRBJ2-7; 11 bases fit TRBD1. This CDR3 has 15 residues. V shed 4 bases, J shed 0 bases, and the junction held 3 bases outside the gene matches. Looked up from germline, CDR1 is SGHRS and CDR2 is YFSETQ. The CDR3 nucleotides are TGCGCCAGCAGCCCTGGGACAGGGGGCTCCTACGAGCAGTACTTC. Translated, it gives CASSPGTGGSYEQYF.

The chain uses TRBV2 and TRBJ1-1; weak D call: TRBD1 (6 bases). Trimming removed 7 bases at V and 6 bases at J, with 18 bases between. The CDR3 is 14 amino acids. CDR1 is SNHLY, CDR2 FYNNEI, per germline. In DNA form, the CDR3 reads TGTGCCAGCAAAGGTCCCCACAGGGACGCTGAAGCTTTCTTT. Amino acid sequence: CASKGPHRDAEAFF.